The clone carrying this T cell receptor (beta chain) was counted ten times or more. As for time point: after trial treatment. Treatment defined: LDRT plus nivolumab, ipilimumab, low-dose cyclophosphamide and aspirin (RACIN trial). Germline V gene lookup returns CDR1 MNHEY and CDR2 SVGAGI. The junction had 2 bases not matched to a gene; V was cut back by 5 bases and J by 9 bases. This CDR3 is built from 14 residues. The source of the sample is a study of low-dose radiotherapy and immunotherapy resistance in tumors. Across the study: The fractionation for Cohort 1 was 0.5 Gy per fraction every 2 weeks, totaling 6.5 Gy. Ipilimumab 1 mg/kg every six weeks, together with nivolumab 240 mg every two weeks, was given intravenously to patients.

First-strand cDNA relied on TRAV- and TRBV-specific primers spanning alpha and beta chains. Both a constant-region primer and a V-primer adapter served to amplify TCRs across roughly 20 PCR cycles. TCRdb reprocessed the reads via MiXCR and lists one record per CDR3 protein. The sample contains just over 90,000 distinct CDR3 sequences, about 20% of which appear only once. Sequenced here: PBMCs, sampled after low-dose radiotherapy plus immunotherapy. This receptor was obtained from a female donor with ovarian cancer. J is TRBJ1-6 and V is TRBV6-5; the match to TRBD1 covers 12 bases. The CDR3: CASSRDRGLSPLHF. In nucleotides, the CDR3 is TGTGCCAGCAGTAGGGACAGGGGGCTTTCACCCCTCCACTTT.